This record concerns one T cell receptor beta chain sequence. Its antigen is not known. The sample comes from a study of cytomegalovirus exposure and HLA in healthy donors. The PCR had 60 Vbeta and 13 Jbeta primers. Sequencing was performed with immunoSEQ multiplex PCR; in TCRdb, only in-frame clones are kept and a portion is missing. The sample yields about 130,000 clones, approximately 71% seen once. The CDR3 loop spans 16 amino acids. The V gene's germline CDR1 is ENHRY and CDR2 SYGVKD. The V gene end was trimmed by 6 bases and the J gene end by 5 bases; junction bases not matched to a gene: 13. Overall study results and limits: In a later analysis, TCR beta V- and J-gene trimming was associated with a missense DCLRE1C variant. Presence/absence results assume similar sequencing depth per donor, which may not hold.

The donors comprised healthy bone marrow donors. This rearrangement joins TRBV10-3 to TRBJ2-5; 9 bases are a match to TRBD1. The TCR was taken from a woman in her fifties or sixties in good health and CMV-seronegative. Sequencing used PBMCs. CDR3 in DNA: TGTGCCATCAGCCCGGGACAGGGCCTCTTTGAGGAGACCCAGTACTTC. Translated, it gives CAISPGQGLFEETQYF.